This TCR beta chain emerged from a study of CD4 and CD8 cells across lung adenocarcinoma regions. Localized lung adenocarcinoma, a non-small cell lung cancer, affected the donors. Comments on this clonotype: One end of the junction is discordant with germline, which a read error may explain.

MiXCR, run by TCRdb on the PCR reads, gives a single entry per CDR3 protein. This repertoire shows 13,000 or so distinct CDR3 sequences, about 56% found once; its top ten account for about 37%. The CDR3 loop spans 15 amino acids. The V gene's germline CDR1 is MNHNS and CDR2 SASEGT. The chain combines TRBV6-1 with TRBJ2-4; 8 bases line up with TRBD1. The receptor comes from a female donor with lung adenocarcinoma. The CD4 and CD8 labels of this study may be unreliable. Material for sequencing was CD8+ T cells from the margin of a lung tumor. For the CDR3, the DNA is TGTGCCAGCAACAGGGGGGTGGGTCGCACAAATATGCAGTACTTT. It specifies CASNRGVGRTNMQYF.